Below are 9 T cell receptor beta chains sequenced from a single sample in a study of blood T cells in healthy people across ages. Through a sample-barcoded 5' primer and a J-beta primer mix, a second PCR was run for roughly 6 to 12 cycles. TCRdb processed the 5' RACE reads anew with MiXCR; each CDR3 protein has one entry. The sample lists fewer than 1,000,000 distinct CDR3 sequences; around 50% were seen once. The sequenced sample was blood. All receptors derive from an elderly man in good health.

The chain is built from TRBV7-2 and TRBJ2-1; no clear D. V was clipped by 1 base and J by 7 bases, with 17 bases between them. This CDR3 contains 16 residues. Germline lookup yields CDR1 SGHTA and CDR2 FQGNSA. The CDR3 sequence: CASSLDIGAPQNEQFF. In DNA form, the CDR3 reads TGTGCCAGCAGCTTAGACATAGGCGCCCCCCAGAATGAGCAGTTCTTC.

This clonotype was picked up a small number of times. The chain uses TRBV7-9 and TRBJ1-2; 12 positions agree with TRBD1. Germline CDR1 and CDR2: SEHNR and FQNEAQ (reference sequence). The CDR3 is made up of 15 amino acids. J lost 8 bases, V lost 3 bases, and 7 bases had no gene match. CDR3 DNA sequence: TGTGCCAGCAGCTTTCCGGGACAGGGGGCGGACGGCTACACCTTC. Its translation is CASSFPGQGADGYTF.

The chain links TRBV4-1 to TRBJ2-1; D gene ambiguous. The V end was cut by 4 bases, the J end by 0 bases, with 13 bases between. The CDR3 is made up of 16 amino acids. From germline, CDR1 is MGHRA and CDR2 YSYEKL. This CDR3 reads CASSPDDGSSYNEQFF. CDR3 sequence (DNA): TGCGCCAGCAGCCCCGACGACGGAAGCTCCTACAATGAGCAGTTCTTC.

Note on this clonotype: A much larger clone lies a single base off, so this may be a read error. The DNA for the CDR3 is TGTGCCGGCAGCCAAGACAGGGGGCGAGAGACCCAGTACTTC. This encodes CAGSQDRGRETQYF. This sequence joins TRBV12-3 or TRBV12-4 and TRBJ2-5; 10 nucleotides match TRBD1. This CDR3 has 14 residues.

The chain combines TRBV7-8 with TRBJ2-7; D unclear. Germline CDR1 is SGHVS and CDR2 is FQNEAQ. This CDR3 comprises 12 residues. Trimming took 1 base from V and 13 from J, leaving 14 bases between them. The CDR3 spells CASSLGPPLGYF. The CDR3 DNA is TGTGCCAGCAGCTTAGGGCCTCCATTGGGCTACTTC.

The V gene is TRBV28, the J gene TRBJ2-7; 9 bases fit TRBD1. The CDR3 extends over 13 amino acids. Per germline, CDR1 MDHEN and CDR2 SYDVKM. The ends lost 7 bases at V and 4 bases at J; junction bases unmatched: 5. Written as DNA, the CDR3 is TGTGCCAGCAACAGGGGGCGCGTATACGAGCAGTACTTC. Translated: CASNRGRVYEQYF.

This chain links TRBV5-5 with TRBJ1-5; 8 nucleotides align to TRBD1. V gave up 0 bases and J gave up 6 bases; unmatched junction bases: 11. The CDR3 has 17 residues. The germline V gene has CDR1 SGHKS and CDR2 YYEKEE (reference sequence). CDR3 residues: CASSLGGPGGWGQPQHF. CDR3 coding DNA: TGTGCCAGCAGCTTGGGAGGGCCAGGGGGCTGGGGTCAGCCCCAGCATTTT.

The genes are TRBV5-1 and TRBJ1-4; TRBD1 is a possible D gene (5 bases). V was cut by 3 bases and J by 4 bases, with 10 bases left in between. The germline CDR1 and CDR2 sequences are SGHRS and YFSETQ. The CDR3 spans 14 residues. The CDR3 loop reads CASSSDSNNEKLFF. The CDR3 DNA reads TGCGCCAGCAGCTCCGACAGCAATAATGAAAAACTGTTTTTT.

This clonotype was recorded at least ten times. Just one base apart from a much larger clone, this may be a read error. In nucleotides, the CDR3 is TGCAGCGTTGGGCTGCTGACAGGTTACAATGAGCAGTACTTC. Amino acids: CSVGLLTGYNEQYF. This chain links TRBV29-1 with TRBJ2-1; possibly TRBD1 for D (6 bases). The J call is doubtful: the DNA matches TRBJ2-7 better. The germline V gene has CDR1 SQVTM and CDR2 ANQGSEA. The CDR3 runs 14 residues.